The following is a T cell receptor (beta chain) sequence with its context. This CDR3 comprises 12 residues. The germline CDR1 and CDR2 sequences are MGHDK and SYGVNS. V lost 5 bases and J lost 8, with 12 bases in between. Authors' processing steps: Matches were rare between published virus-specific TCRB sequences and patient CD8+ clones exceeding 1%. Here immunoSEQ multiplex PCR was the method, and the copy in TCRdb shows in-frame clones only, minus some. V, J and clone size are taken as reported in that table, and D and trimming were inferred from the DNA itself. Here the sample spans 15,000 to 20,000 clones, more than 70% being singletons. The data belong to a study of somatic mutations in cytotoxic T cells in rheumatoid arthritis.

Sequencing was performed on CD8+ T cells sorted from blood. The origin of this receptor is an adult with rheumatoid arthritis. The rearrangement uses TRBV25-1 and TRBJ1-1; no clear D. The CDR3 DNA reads TGTGCCAGCAGTCTAGGAGGATTGGAAGCTTTCTTT. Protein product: CASSLGGLEAFF.